This TCR beta chain originates from a study of cytomegalovirus exposure and HLA in healthy donors. Findings of the study overall: Analysis was performed later, and it showed HLA-associated TCR beta chains to be more clonally expanded than equally common others. Some TCR beta chains (roughly 160 of them) were listed as cytomegalovirus-associated.

Note on this clone: Its antigen remains unidentified.

CDR3 size: 11 residues. The germline V gene encodes CDR1 SGHRS and CDR2 YFSETQ. V lost 1 base, J lost 9 bases, and 5 bases lay in between. PCR was performed using 60 Vbeta and 13 Jbeta primers. Repertoires were generated with immunoSEQ multiplex PCR, while TCRdb's copy carries only in-frame clones and drops some. The repertoire holds about 140,000 clones, with around 80% as singletons. Those who donated were healthy bone marrow donors. This clonotype was obtained from a female donor in good health and CMV-seronegative. The rearrangement uses TRBV5-1 and TRBJ2-1; a weak D match, TRBD2 (5 bases). What was sequenced was PBMCs. The CDR3 region has the DNA TGCGCCAGCAGCTTGAGCGGTGAGCAGTTCTTC. It yields the protein CASSLSGEQFF.